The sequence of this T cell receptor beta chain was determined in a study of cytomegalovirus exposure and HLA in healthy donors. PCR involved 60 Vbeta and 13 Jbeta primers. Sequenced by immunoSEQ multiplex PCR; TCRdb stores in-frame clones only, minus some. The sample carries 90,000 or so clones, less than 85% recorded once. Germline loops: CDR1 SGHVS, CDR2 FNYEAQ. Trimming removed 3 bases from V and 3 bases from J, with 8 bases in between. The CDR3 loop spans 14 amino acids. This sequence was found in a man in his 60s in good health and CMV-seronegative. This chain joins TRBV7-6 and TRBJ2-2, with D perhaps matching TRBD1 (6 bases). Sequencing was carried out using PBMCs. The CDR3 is CASSFAGDTGELFF. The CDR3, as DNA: TGTGCCAGCAGCTTCGCAGGGGACACCGGGGAGCTGTTTTTT.